The following is a TCR beta chain sequence with its context. Assay: immunoSEQ multiplex PCR; the TCRdb copy retains only in-frame clones and omits some. The table records some 94,000 clones, more than 75% of them present only once. These data originate in a study of blood T cell repertoires in COVID-19. As for the study in general: COVID-19 samples from acute and convalescent phases originated in the United States, Italy and Spain. The cDNA or gDNA used as material had been derived from T cells, B-cell-depleted T cells, or PBMCs.

This sequence was found in a human donor in a cohort sampled during active COVID-19. Sequencing was carried out using peripheral blood.

Here the CDR3 DNA reads TGTGCCAGTAGTACGACGGGACAGGGGAGGACCGGGGAGCTGTTTTTT. Translated: CASSTTGQGRTGELFF. The chain employs TRBV19 and TRBJ2-2, with 10 bases fitting TRBD1. The germline V gene has CDR1 LNHDA and CDR2 SQIVND (reference sequence). The V gene end was trimmed by 4 bases and the J gene end by 5 bases; junction bases not matched to a gene: 7. The CDR3 contains 16 residues.